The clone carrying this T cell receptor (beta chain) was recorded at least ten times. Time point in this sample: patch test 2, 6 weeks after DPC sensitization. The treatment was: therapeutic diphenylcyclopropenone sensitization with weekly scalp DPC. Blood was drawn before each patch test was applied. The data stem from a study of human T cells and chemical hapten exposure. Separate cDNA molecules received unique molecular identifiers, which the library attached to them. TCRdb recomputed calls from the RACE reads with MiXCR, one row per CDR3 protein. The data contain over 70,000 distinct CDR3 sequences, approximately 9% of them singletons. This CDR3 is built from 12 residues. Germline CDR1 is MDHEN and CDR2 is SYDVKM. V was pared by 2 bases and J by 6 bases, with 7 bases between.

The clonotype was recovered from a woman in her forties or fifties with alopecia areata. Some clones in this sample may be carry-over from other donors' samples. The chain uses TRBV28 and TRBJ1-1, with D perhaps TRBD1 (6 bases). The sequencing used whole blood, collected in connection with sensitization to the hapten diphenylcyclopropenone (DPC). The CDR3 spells CASSLNRAEAFF. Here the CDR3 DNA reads TGTGCCAGCAGTTTAAACAGGGCTGAAGCTTTCTTT.